The source of this T cell receptor beta chain is a study of blood T cells in healthy people across ages. Across the whole study: In model experiments, template switching was able to capture about one barcoded beta molecule for every two T cells that were present.

Then a second PCR, running about 7 to 11 cycles, was carried out with a sample-barcoded 5' primer and a J-beta primer mix. With 12 random nucleotides, a template-switch adaptor tagged each individual cDNA molecule. Each sample provided no less than 3 million CDR3-containing paired-end reads. TCRdb re-called the 5' RACE reads with MiXCR, one entry per CDR3 protein. This sample has about 1.8 million distinct CDR3 sequences, with around half found just once. This clonotype was seen more than once but under ten times. RNA extraction gave at least 6 micrograms of total RNA per sample. This clonotype was obtained from a woman in her 40s in good health. The sample consisted of blood.

CDR3 DNA sequence: TGCGCCAGCAGCCAAGACACGGCCGAGGAGTTTAGCACAGATACGCAGTATTTT. Protein: CASSQDTAEEFSTDTQYF. This chain connects TRBV4-3 to TRBJ2-3; D is undetermined. V lost 0 bases to trimming and J lost 0 bases, with 16 bases between them. Germline lookup yields CDR1 LGHNA and CDR2 YSLEER. CDR3 length equals 18 residues.